The source of this TCR beta chain is a study of T cell repertoires in cytomegalovirus infection. This clonotype has ten or more counts. What it binds is not known. MiXCR, applied by TCRdb to the reads, yields one record per CDR3 protein. The sample consists of 700,000 to 900,000 distinct CDR3 sequences, 25% to 35% of them appearing once. Study-wide findings and caveats: Predominance within the ex vivo response was attributable to HLA-C-restricted CMV-specific TCR beta clonotypes.

CDR3 size: 17 residues. Germline-derived CDR1 and CDR2 are MGHRA and YSYEKL. The V and J ends lost 4 bases and 4 bases, in that order; junction bases with no gene match: 9. This TCR came from a human donor in good health (CMV status not recorded). Some clones in this sample may be carry-over from other donors' samples. Material: cultured CD8+ T cells from PBMCs, obtained from culture after CMV antigen stimulation. The chain recombines TRBV4-1 with TRBJ2-1; TRBD1 aligns across 11 bases. The CDR3 coding sequence is TGCGCCAGCAGCCTTGGAGGGGGACAGGGGGTGTACAATGAGCAGTTCTTC. It is translated as CASSLGGGQGVYNEQFF.